This T cell receptor beta chain was obtained from a study of technical replicates of blood from a few donors. CDR3 size: 13 residues. The V and J ends lost 0 bases and 3 bases respectively, with 5 bases between them. Germline assignment: CDR1 SNHLY and CDR2 FYNNEI. Profiled with immunoSEQ multiplex PCR; TCRdb holds only in-frame clones, not every one. The sample lists about 100,000 clones, nearly 97% occurring once. The rearrangement uses TRBV2 and TRBJ2-5, with a possible D match to TRBD1 (5 bases). Sequencing input: T cells isolated from PBMCs. The TCR was taken from a human donor in good health. The DNA of the CDR3 is TGTGCCAGCAGTGAAGCAGGGGAAGAGACCCAGTACTTC. This gives the protein CASSEAGEETQYF.